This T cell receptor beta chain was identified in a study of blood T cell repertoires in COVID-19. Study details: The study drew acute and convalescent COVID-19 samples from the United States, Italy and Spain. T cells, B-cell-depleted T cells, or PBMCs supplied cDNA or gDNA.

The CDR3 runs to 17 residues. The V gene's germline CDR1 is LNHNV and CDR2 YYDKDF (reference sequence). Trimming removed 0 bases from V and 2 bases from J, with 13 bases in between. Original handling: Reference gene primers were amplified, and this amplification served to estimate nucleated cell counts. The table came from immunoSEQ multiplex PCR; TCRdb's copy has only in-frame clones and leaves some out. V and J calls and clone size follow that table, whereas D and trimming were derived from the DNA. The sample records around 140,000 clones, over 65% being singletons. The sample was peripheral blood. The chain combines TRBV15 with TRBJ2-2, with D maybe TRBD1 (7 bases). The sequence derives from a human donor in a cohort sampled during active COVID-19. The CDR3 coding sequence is TGTGCCACCAGCAGAGACCGCGGGACAGCCAACACCGGGGAGCTGTTTTTT. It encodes CATSRDRGTANTGELFF.